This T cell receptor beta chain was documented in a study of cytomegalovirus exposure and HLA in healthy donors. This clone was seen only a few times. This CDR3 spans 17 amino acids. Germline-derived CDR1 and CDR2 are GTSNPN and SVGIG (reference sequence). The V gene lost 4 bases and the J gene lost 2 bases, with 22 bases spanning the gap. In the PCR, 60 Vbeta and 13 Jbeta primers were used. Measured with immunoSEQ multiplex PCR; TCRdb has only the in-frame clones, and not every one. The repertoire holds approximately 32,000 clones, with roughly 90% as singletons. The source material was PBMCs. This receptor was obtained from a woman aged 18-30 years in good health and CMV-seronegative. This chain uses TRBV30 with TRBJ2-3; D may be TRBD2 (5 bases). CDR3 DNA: TGTGCCTGGACCCTTGTACCGAGGGCCGGAATCACAGATACGCAGTATTTT. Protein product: CAWTLVPRAGITDTQYF. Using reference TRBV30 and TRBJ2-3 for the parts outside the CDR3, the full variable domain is SQTIHQWPATLVQPVGSPLSLECTVEGTSNPNLYWYRQAAGRGLQLLFYSVGIGQISSEVPQNLSASRPQDRQFILSSKKLLLSDSGFYLCAWTLVPRAGITDTQYFGPGTRLTVL.